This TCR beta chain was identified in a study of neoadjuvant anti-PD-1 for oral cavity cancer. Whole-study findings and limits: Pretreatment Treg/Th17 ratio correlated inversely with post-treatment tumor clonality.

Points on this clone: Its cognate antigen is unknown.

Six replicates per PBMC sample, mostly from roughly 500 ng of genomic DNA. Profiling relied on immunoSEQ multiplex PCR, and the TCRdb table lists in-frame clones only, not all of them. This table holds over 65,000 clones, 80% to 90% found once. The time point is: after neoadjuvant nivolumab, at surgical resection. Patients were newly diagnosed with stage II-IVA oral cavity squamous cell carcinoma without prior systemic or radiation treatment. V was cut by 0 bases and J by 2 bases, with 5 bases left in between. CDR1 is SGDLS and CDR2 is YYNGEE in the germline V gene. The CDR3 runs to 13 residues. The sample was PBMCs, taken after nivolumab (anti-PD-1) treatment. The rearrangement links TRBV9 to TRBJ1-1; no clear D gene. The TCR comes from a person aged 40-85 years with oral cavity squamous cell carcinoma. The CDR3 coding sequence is TGTGCCAGCAGCGTAGAGCCTAACACTGAAGCTTTCTTT. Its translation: CASSVEPNTEAFF.